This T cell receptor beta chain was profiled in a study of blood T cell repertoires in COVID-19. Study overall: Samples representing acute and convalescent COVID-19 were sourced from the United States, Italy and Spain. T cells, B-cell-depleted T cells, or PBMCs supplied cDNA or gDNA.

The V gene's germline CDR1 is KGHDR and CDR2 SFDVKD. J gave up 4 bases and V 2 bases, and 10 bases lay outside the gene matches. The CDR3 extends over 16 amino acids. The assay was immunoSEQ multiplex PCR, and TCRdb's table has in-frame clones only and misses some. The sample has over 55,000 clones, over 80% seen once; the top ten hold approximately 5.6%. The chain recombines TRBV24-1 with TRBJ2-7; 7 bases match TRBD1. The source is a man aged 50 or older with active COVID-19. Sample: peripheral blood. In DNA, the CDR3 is TGTGCCACCAGTGATTCTTCCGGGACAGCGGCTTACGAGCAGTACTTC. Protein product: CATSDSSGTAAYEQYF.